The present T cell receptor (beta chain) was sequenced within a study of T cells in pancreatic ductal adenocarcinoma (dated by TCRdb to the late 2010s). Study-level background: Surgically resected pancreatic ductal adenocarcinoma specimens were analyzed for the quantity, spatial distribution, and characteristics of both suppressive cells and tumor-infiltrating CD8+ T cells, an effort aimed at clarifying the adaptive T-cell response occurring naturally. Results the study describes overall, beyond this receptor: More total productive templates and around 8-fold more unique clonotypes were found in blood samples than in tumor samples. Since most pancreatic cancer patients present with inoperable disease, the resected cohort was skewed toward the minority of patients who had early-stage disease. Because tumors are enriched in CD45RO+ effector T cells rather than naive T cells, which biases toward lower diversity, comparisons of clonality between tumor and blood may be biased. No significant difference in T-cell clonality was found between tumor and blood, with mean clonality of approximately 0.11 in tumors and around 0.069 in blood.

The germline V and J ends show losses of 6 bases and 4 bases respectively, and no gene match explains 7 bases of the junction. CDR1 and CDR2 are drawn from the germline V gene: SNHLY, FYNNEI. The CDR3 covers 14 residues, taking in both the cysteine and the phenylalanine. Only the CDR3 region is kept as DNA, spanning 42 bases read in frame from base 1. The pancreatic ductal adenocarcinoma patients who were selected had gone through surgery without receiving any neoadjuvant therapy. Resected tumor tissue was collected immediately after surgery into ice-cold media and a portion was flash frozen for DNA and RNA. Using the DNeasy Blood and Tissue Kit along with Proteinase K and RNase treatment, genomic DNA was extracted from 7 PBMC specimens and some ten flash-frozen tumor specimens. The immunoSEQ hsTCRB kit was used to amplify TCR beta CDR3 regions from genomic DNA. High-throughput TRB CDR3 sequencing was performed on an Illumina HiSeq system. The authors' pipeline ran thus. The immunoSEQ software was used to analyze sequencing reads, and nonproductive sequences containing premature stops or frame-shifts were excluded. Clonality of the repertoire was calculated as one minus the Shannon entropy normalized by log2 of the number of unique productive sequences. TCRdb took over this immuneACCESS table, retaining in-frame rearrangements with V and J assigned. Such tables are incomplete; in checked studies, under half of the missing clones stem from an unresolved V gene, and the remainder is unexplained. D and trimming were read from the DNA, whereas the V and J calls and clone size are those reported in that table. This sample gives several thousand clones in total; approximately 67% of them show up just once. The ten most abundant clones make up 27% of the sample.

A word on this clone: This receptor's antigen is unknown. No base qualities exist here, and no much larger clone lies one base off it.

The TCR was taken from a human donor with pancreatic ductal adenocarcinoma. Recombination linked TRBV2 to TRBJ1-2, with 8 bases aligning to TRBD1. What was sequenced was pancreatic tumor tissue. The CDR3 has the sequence CASRPWTGSYGYTF. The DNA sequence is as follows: TGTGCCAGCAGGCCATGGACAGGGAGCTATGGCTACACCTTC.